This T cell receptor beta chain appears in the sequencing data of a study of CD8 T cells in ankylosing spondylitis. Findings and caveats of the study: A motif in TCR beta, a set of under 10 highly homologous variants, appeared characteristic of ankylosing spondylitis blood.

MiXCR, applied by TCRdb to the 5' RACE reads, yields one record per CDR3 protein. The data hold under 550,000 distinct CDR3 sequences, with roughly 25% observed a single time. Worth noting for this clonotype: Antigen specificity is unknown.

Germline assignment: CDR1 SGHVS and CDR2 FQNEAQ. The CDR3 is 14 amino acids. V was clipped by 2 bases and J by 0 bases, with 8 bases between them. V usage is TRBV7-8 and J usage is TRBJ2-7; D is unclear. The specimen sequenced was blood, either unsorted or a sorted T cell fraction (not recorded which). The TCR sequence derives from a male donor with ankylosing spondylitis. The CDR3: CASSLYRSSYEQYF. CDR3 nucleotide sequence: TGTGCCAGCAGCTTATATCGGAGCTCCTACGAGCAGTACTTC.